Below, one T cell receptor (beta chain) is given with its context. This clone was counted a few times. Its antigen is still unknown. Base quality data are lacking; no much larger clone is found one base away. TCRbeta CDR3 regions were amplified from genomic DNA using the immunoSEQ Assay, a bias-controlled multiplex PCR. As for how the authors treated the data: The number of nucleated cells in each sample was estimated by amplification of reference gene primers within the assay. To quantify the absolute abundance of each unique TCRbeta CDR3 rearrangement, sequence reads were collapsed and filtered. For each sample, productive Simpson clonality was calculated by taking the square root of Simpson's diversity index across productive rearrangements. The table comes from immuneACCESS by way of TCRdb, which keeps in-frame sequences with V and J called. Part of the clones is missing from these tables; in studies checked, under half for an unresolved V gene and the rest for unknown reasons. That table gives V, J and clone size, and the DNA gave D and trimming. For this sample there are roughly 100,000 clones; roughly 76% appear just once. The ten largest make up less than 6% of the sample.

The data originate from a study of blood T cell repertoires in COVID-19 (TCRdb year 2020). Looking at the study overall: Collaborator samples came from the United States, Italy and Spain and covered acute and convalescent phases of COVID-19. Where HLA class I and class II types were available, the types were taken from metadata supplied by the sample provider, not from assay-based typing. Deeply sampled blood TCRbeta repertoires from subjects exposed to, actively infected with, or recovered from COVID-19 were included in the dataset. Sample metadata almost always included a de-identified subject ID, COVID-19 status, age in years and sex. The samples were drawn from the first 160 participants of the ongoing ImmuneRACE study and from 1,254 subjects provided by 6 global collaborators. The material from the prospective study consisted of cDNA or gDNA derived from T cells, B-cell-depleted T cells, or PBMCs. The repertoires were made available in a free public database intended to serve as a resource for research on the immune response to SARS-CoV-2.

Spanning cysteine to phenylalanine, the CDR3 consists of 14 amino acids. Just CDR3 DNA is preserved here, 42 bases in frame from base 1. CDR1 and CDR2 are read off the germline V gene as SGHRS and YFSETQ. V loses 0 bases of germline sequence and J loses 2 bases, and the interval between the two ends is 9 bases. Overall study results and their limits: Clinical and demographic metadata were provided uncurated, with the amount varying by source and participant.

One collaborating source in Seattle enrolled patients while the patients were actively infected and followed the patients over time throughout the course of disease. Whole blood was collected in K2EDTA tubes by collaborating institutions according to the institutions' own protocols. For TCRbeta analysis, collaborators shipped samples in one of three forms: frozen whole blood, isolated PBMCs, or DNA extracted from either of those sample types. Sequencing input: peripheral blood. The origin of this receptor is an older man with COVID-19, enrolled during active disease. The chain is made from TRBV5-1 and TRBJ2-7; 6 matching bases give a weak D call of TRBD1. The CDR3 loop reads CASSLGDKPYEQYF. The DNA reads as follows: TGCGCCAGCAGCTTGGGGGACAAGCCCTACGAGCAGTACTTC.